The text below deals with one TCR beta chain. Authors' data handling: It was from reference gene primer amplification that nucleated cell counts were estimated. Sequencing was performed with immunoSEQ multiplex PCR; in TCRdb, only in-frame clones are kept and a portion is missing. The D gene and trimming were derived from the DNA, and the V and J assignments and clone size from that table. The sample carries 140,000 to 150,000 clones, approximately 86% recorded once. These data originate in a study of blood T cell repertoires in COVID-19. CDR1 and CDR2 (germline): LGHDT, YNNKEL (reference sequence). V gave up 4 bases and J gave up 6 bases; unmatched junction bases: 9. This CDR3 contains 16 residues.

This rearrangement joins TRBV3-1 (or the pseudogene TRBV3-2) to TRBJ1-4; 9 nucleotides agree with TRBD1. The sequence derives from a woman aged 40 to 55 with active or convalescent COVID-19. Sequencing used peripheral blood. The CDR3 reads CASSPGGTGRYEKLFF. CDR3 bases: TGTGCCAGCAGCCCGGGGGGGACAGGGAGGTATGAAAAACTGTTTTTT.